One and the same sample provided the 15 T cell receptor beta chains below, sequenced in a study of CD8+CD57+ T cells in acquired aplastic anemia (dated by TCRdb to 2017 to 2018). The patients picked for sequencing were ones in whom flow cytometry had shown an expansion of CD8+CD57+ cells. Reads for this sample came from an Illumina HiSeq 2000. Genomic DNA served as template for TCR beta VDJ combination and CDR3 sequence profiling. TCRdb itself trimmed the public reads at Q25 with fastp, ran MiXCR and retained productive beta chains. Merged by CDR3 protein, the rows form single entries marked with the most common genes and DNA. For this sample there are about 98,000 distinct CDR3 sequences; around 68% appear just once. Roughly two thirds of the sample lies in the top ten. Sample: sorted CD4+, CD8+, or CD8+CD57+ T cells (not recorded which) from PBMCs. The receptors were gathered from a human donor with aplastic anemia.

The V and J genes are TRBV2 and TRBJ2-5; D tentatively fits TRBD1 or TRBD2 (5 bases each). This CDR3 is built from 13 residues. Germline V gene sequence: CDR1 SNHLY, CDR2 FYNNEI. V was trimmed by 4 bases and J by 5 bases, leaving 11 bases between them. CDR3 sequence (DNA): TGTGCCAGCAGTGGGAATAGGGACGAGACCCAGTACTTC. Its protein product is CASSGNRDETQYF.

The chain links TRBV9 to TRBJ2-5, with 14 bases lining up with TRBD2. CDR3 length: 16 residues. Germline CDR1 SGDLS, CDR2 YYNGEE. The V segment lost 3 bases and the J segment 5 bases; nucleotides outside the gene matches: 6. The CDR3 bases are TGTGCCAGCAGCGGACTAGCGGGGGGGCGGCGGGAGACCCAGTACTTC. Translating gives CASSGLAGGRRETQYF. Full variable domain (outside the CDR3, taken from reference TRBV9 and TRBJ2-5): DSGVTQTPKHLITATGQRVTLRCSPRSGDLSVYWYQQSLDQGLQFLIQYYNGEERAKGNILERFSAQQFPDLHSELNLSSLELGDSALYFCASSGLAGGRRETQYFGPGTRLLVL.

This clonotype appeared a few times. This chain connects TRBV25-1 to TRBJ1-5; 7 bases agree with TRBD1. Unmatched junction bases numbered 5, after V lost 1 base and J lost 5 bases. The CDR3 runs to 15 residues. Germline lookup yields CDR1 MGHDK and CDR2 SYGVNS. The CDR3 DNA reads TGTGCCAGCAGTGAATCAGGGGGTAGGGATCAGCCCCAGCATTTT. This translates into CASSESGGRDQPQHF.

The rearrangement joins TRBV7-9 to TRBJ1-6; D gene uncertain. V lost 5 bases and J lost 4, with 3 bases in between. This CDR3 region has 12 residues. Germline values: CDR1 SEHNR, CDR2 FQNEAQ (reference sequence). Here the CDR3 DNA reads TGTGCCAGCAGCGAATATAATTCACCCCTCCACTTT. Its translation is CASSEYNSPLHF.

This clonotype occurred many times. The chain employs TRBV2 and TRBJ2-1; the match to TRBD2 covers 9 bases. J was trimmed by 5 bases and V by 6 bases; bases with no gene match: 11. CDR3 length: 16 amino acids. Germline assignment: CDR1 SNHLY and CDR2 FYNNEI. The CDR3 region has the DNA TGTGCCAGCAGACAGCGGGGGGTCGCGAGGGACAATGAGCAGTTCTTC. Translation gives CASRQRGVARDNEQFF.

The chain has TRBV18 and TRBJ2-7, with D possibly matching TRBD1 (7 bases). Trimming took 3 bases from V and 1 from J, leaving 13 bases between them. CDR3 size: 15 residues. CDR1 and CDR2 from the germline V gene are KGHSH and LQKENI. The chain's CDR3 is CASSPGGTESYEQYF. In nucleotides, the CDR3 is TGTGCCAGCTCACCTGGAGGGACAGAGTCCTACGAGCAGTACTTC.

The V call is TRBV7-2, the J call TRBJ1-2; TRBD1 matches at 9 bases. Losses at the gene ends were 7 bases for V and 7 bases for J; bases not matched to a gene: 10. The CDR3 extends over 14 amino acids. Germline CDR1 and CDR2: SGHTA and FQGNSA. The DNA for the CDR3 is TGTGCCAGCAACCCTAGACAGGGGGTGGGTGGCTACACCTTC. Its translation: CASNPRQGVGGYTF.

J is TRBJ1-1 and V is TRBV14, with TRBD1 matching 11 bases. V gave up 4 bases and J gave up 4 bases; unmatched junction bases: 14. The CDR3 runs 18 residues. Germline loops: CDR1 SGHDN, CDR2 FVKESK. Written as DNA, the CDR3 is TGTGCCAGCAGCCGTTTCCCTGGACAGGGGGCCGAGGGCACTGAAGCTTTCTTT. This gives the protein CASSRFPGQGAEGTEAFF.

This rearrangement joins TRBV15 to TRBJ2-1; tentatively, D is TRBD2 (5 bases). Germline values: CDR1 LNHNV, CDR2 YYDKDF (reference sequence). With 4 bases removed from V and 8 bases from J, the gap between germline ends came to 15 bases. This CDR3 region has 14 residues. The CDR3 sequence: CATSILGVGYEQFF. DNA for the CDR3: TGTGCCACCAGCATTCTCGGGGTCGGCTATGAGCAGTTCTTC. Filled out from reference TRBV15 and TRBJ2-1, the complete variable domain reads DAMVIQNPRYQVTQFGKPVTLSCSQTLNHNVMYWYQQKSSQAPKLLFHYYDKDFNNEADTPDNFQSRRPNTSFCFLDIRSPGLGDTAMYLCATSILGVGYEQFFGPGTRLTVL.

The chain has TRBV10-3 and TRBJ2-5; 8 nucleotides line up with TRBD2. Germline V gene sequence: CDR1 ENHRY, CDR2 SYGVKD. The CDR3 totals 12 residues. The V gene end was trimmed by 10 bases and the J gene end by 4 bases; junction bases not matched to a gene: 5. CDR3 nucleotides: TGTGCCAGTAGCGGGGTTCCAGAGACCCAGTACTTC. This translates into CASSGVPETQYF.

A remark on this clonotype: Mismatch with germline at one junction end may stem from a read error. V is TRBV25-1 and J is TRBJ2-3, with 13 bases matching TRBD2. In germline, CDR1 is MGHDK, CDR2 SYGVNS. The CDR3 covers 14 residues. The CDR3 protein is CSSSTSGGADTQYF. The CDR3, as DNA: TGCAGCTCCAGCACTAGCGGGGGGGCGGATACGCAGTATTTT.

The genes are TRBV3-1 and TRBJ2-1; 9 bases line up with TRBD2. CDR3 length: 15 residues. Germline V CDR1 and CDR2: LGHDT, YNNKEL (reference sequence). Trimming at V came to 3 bases and at J to 9 bases, leaving 9 bases not matched to a gene. CDR3 region: CASSHWTSALAEQFF. The CDR3 DNA follows: TGTGCCAGCAGCCACTGGACTAGCGCGTTGGCTGAGCAGTTCTTC.

The chain has TRBV9 and TRBJ1-1; 9 nucleotides agree with TRBD1. J was trimmed by 3 bases and V by 0 bases; bases with no gene match: 6. This CDR3 is built from 16 residues. Per the germline V gene, CDR1 is SGDLS and CDR2 is YYNGEE. The DNA of the CDR3 is TGTGCCAGCAGCGTAGGACAGGGGGTGGGGGACACTGAAGCTTTCTTT. Its translation is CASSVGQGVGDTEAFF. Full variable domain (remainder filled in from reference TRBV9 and TRBJ1-1): DSGVTQTPKHLITATGQRVTLRCSPRSGDLSVYWYQQSLDQGLQFLIQYYNGEERAKGNILERFSAQQFPDLHSELNLSSLELGDSALYFCASSVGQGVGDTEAFFGQGTRLTVV.

This chain joins TRBV15 and TRBJ2-5; 7 nucleotides line up with TRBD2. Per the germline V gene, CDR1 is LNHNV and CDR2 is YYDKDF (reference sequence). The CDR3 spans 17 residues. Trimming took 1 base from V and 5 from J; bases not matched to a gene: 13. DNA of the CDR3: TGTGCCACCAGCAGAGCGGGACTGGCGGGAGTTAGGGAGACCCAGTACTTC. It specifies CATSRAGLAGVRETQYF.

This chain uses TRBV7-2 with TRBJ2-7, with 8 bases lining up with TRBD2. This CDR3 comprises 13 residues. The ends lost 3 bases at V and 3 bases at J; junction bases unmatched: 1. Germline CDR1 and CDR2: SGHTA and FQGNSA. The DNA of the CDR3 is TGTGCCAGCAGCTTGAGCGGGAGCTACGAGCAGTACTTC. Translation gives CASSLSGSYEQYF.